This T cell receptor (beta chain) stems from a study of neurological immune-mediated disorders. Germline CDR1 is DFQATT and CDR2 is SNEGSKA (reference sequence). The CDR3 extends over 15 amino acids. Trimming cost V 0 bases and J 1 base, with 12 bases left between them. Whenever a sequencing run was performed, it yielded over 170 million TCR-beta sequences from 15-18 subjects. TCRdb used MiXCR to reprocess the 5' RACE reads, holding one entry per CDR3 protein. The data show roughly 60,000 distinct CDR3 sequences, roughly 2.5% seen once. Study-level results: Among 34 multiple sclerosis patients, phylogenetic grouping put the repertoires of 18 into a single related-CDR3 cluster, a possible signature.

This clonotype was seen at least ten times. Antigen: not known. The chain combines TRBV20-1 with TRBJ1-1; D might be TRBD1 (5 bases). This sequence originates from a man aged 50-60 years with multiple sclerosis. Sequenced input: PBMCs. DNA of the CDR3: TGCAGTGCTAGAGAAGTTTCGGGACGGAACACTGAAGCTTTCTTT. This sequence encodes CSAREVSGRNTEAFF.